This TCR beta chain stems from a study of T cell repertoires in cytomegalovirus infection. Study overall: HLA-C-restricted CMV epitopes, recently identified, and well-studied HLA-B-restricted ones were used by the study. It can be stated that public TCR beta signatures indicated CMV infection as well as a matching HLA type.

This clonotype was seen ten or more times. Its specificity is unknown. TCRdb independently ran MiXCR on the reads; one entry per CDR3 protein. The sample includes under 350,000 distinct CDR3 sequences, 20% to 25% of them seen just once. Broader study findings: The response measured ex vivo was dominated by TCR beta clonotypes (HLA-C-restricted and CMV-specific).

The material sequenced was cultured PBMCs, taken from culture after CMV antigen stimulation. This receptor was taken from a human donor in good health (CMV status not recorded). Some clones in this sample may be carry-over from other donors' samples.

The CDR3: CASEDYYNEQFF. The CDR3 nucleotides read TGTGCCAGCGAGGATTACTACAATGAGCAGTTCTTC. The chain combines TRBV12-3 or TRBV12-4 with TRBJ2-1; no clear D. Trimming took 8 bases from V and 3 from J, leaving 8 bases between them. CDR3 length equals 12 residues.